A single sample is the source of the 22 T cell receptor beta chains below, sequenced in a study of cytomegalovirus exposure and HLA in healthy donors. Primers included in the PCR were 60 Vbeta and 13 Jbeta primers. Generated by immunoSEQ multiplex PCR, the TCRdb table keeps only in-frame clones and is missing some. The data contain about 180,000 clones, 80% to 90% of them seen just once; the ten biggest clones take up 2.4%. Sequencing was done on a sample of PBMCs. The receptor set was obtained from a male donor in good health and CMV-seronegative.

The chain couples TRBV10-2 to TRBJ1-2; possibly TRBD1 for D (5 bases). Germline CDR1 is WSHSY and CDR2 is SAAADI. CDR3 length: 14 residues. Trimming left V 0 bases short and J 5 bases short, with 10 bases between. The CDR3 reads CASSESRSGYGYTF. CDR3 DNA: TGCGCCAGCAGTGAGTCGCGGTCAGGGTATGGCTACACCTTC.

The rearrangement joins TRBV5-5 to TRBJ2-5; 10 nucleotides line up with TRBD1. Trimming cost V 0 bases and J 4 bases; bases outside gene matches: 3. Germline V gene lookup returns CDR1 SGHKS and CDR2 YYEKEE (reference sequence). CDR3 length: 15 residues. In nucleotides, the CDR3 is TGTGCCAGCAGCTTGGGGACAGGGGGGTCAGAGACCCAGTACTTC. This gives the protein CASSLGTGGSETQYF.

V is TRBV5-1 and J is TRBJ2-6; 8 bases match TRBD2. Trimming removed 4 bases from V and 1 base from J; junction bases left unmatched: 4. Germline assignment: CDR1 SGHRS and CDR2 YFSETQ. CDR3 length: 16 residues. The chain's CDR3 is CASSTRLASGANVLTF. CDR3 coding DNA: TGCGCCAGCAGCACGCGACTAGCGTCTGGGGCCAACGTCCTGACTTTC.

CDR3 DNA sequence: TGCGCCAGCAGCCAGACTAGCGGGGGCATCGATGAGCAGTTCTTC. Translation gives CASSQTSGGIDEQFF. This chain uses TRBV5-1 with TRBJ2-1; 12 positions agree with TRBD2. Germline V gives CDR1 SGHRS, CDR2 YFSETQ. J was trimmed by 8 bases and V by 4 bases; bases with no gene match: 7. The CDR3 is 15 amino acids.

CDR3 DNA: TGTGCCAGCAGTTTGACTAGGTCTAACTACGAGCAGTACTTC. Translating gives CASSLTRSNYEQYF. V is TRBV6-6 and J is TRBJ2-7, with D perhaps matching TRBD2 (6 bases). This CDR3 has 14 amino acids. Germline loops: CDR1 MNHNY, CDR2 SVGAGI (reference sequence). Trimming shortened V by 4 bases and J by 3 bases, and 13 bases separated the two germline ends.

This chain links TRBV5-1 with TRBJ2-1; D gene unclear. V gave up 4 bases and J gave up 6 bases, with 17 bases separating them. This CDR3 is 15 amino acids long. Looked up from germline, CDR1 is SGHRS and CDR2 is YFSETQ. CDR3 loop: CASSPEYSSGNEQFF. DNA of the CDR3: TGCGCCAGCAGCCCGGAGTATTCCTCGGGCAATGAGCAGTTCTTC.

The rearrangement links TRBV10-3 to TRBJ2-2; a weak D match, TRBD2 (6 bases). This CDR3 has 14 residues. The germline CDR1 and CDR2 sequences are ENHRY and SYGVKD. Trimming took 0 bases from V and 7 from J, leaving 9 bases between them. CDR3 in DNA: TGTGCCATCAGTGAGTCGGGGGGTCACGGGGAGCTGTTTTTT. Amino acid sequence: CAISESGGHGELFF.

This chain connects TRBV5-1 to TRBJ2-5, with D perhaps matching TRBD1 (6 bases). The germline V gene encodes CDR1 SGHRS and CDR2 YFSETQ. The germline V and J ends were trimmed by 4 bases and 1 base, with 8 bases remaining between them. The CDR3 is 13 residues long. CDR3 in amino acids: CASSPGVQETQYF. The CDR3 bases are TGCGCCAGCAGCCCAGGGGTCCAAGAGACCCAGTACTTC.

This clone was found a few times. Here the CDR3 DNA reads TGTGCCAGCAGTTACTCGAGACAGAACACTGAAGCTTTCTTT. It encodes CASSYSRQNTEAFF. This chain connects TRBV6-5 to TRBJ1-1; no definite D call. Germline CDR1 reads MNHEY; CDR2 reads SVGAGI. The CDR3 is made up of 14 amino acids. The V gene lost 0 bases and the J gene lost 1 base, with 6 bases spanning the gap.

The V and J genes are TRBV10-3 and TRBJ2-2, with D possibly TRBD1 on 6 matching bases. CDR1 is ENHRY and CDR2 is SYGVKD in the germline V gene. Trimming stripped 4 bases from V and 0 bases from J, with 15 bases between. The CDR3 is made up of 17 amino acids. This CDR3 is CAISVGGASPNTGELFF. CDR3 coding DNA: TGTGCCATCAGTGTAGGGGGTGCGAGTCCGAACACCGGGGAGCTGTTTTTT.

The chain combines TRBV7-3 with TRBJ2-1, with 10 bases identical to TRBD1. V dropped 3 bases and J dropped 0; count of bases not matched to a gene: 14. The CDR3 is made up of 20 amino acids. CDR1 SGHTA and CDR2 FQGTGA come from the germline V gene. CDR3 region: CASSFWGQGKSGGSYNEQFF. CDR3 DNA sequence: TGTGCCAGCAGCTTTTGGGGACAGGGGAAAAGCGGGGGCTCCTACAATGAGCAGTTCTTC.

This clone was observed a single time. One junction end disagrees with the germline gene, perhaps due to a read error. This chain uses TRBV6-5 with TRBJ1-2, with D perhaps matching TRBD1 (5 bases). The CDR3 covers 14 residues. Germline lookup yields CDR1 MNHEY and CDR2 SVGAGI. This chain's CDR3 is CASSYSGGSYGYPF. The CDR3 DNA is TGTGCCAGCAGTTACTCGGGGGGATCCTATGGCTACCCCTTC.

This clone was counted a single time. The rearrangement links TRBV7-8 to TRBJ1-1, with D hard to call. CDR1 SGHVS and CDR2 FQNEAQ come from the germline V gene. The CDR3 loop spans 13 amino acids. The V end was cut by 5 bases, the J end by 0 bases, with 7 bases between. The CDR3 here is CASSETVNTEAFF. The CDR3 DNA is TGTGCCAGCAGCGAAACTGTGAACACTGAAGCTTTCTTT.

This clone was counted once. The CDR3 region is CASSEGSPGGPGELFF. The DNA for the CDR3 is TGTGCCAGCAGTGAAGGATCCCCAGGGGGCCCCGGGGAGCTGTTTTTT. The rearrangement joins TRBV6-1 to TRBJ2-2; 8 nucleotides line up with TRBD1. After removal of 1 base from V and 6 bases from J, the junction contained 7 bases not matched to a gene. The CDR3 spans 16 residues. Germline CDR1 and CDR2: MNHNS and SASEGT.

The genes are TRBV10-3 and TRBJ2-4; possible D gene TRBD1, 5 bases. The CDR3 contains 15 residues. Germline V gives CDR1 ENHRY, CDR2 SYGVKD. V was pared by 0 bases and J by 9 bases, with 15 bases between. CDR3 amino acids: CAISESGVGEGIQYF. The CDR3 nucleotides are TGTGCCATCAGTGAGTCTGGGGTAGGGGAAGGCATTCAGTACTTC.

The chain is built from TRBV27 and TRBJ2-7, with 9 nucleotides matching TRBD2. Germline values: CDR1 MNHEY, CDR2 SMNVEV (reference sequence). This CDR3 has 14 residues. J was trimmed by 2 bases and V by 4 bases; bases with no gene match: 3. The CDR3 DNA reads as TGTGCCAGCAGTTCTAGCGGGGTAACCTACGAGCAGTACTTC. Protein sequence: CASSSSGVTYEQYF.

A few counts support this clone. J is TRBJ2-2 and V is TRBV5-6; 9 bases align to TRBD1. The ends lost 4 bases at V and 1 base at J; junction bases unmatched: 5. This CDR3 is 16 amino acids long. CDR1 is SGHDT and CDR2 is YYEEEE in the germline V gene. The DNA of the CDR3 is TGTGCCAGCAGCATTCCGGGACAGGGGAACACCGGGGAGCTGTTTTTT. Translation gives CASSIPGQGNTGELFF.

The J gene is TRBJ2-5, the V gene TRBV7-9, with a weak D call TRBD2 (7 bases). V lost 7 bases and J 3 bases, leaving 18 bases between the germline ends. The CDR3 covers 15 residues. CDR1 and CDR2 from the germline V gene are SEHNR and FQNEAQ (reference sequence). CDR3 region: CASIHREGGKETQYF. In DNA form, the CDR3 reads TGTGCCAGCATACACAGGGAGGGGGGGAAAGAGACCCAGTACTTC.

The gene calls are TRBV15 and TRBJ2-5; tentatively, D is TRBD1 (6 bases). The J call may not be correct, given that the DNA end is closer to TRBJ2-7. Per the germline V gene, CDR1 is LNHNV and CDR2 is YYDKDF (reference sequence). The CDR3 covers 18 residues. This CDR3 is CATSRGRRGLQGPYEQYF. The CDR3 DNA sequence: TGTGCCACCAGCAGAGGAAGGAGAGGGCTACAGGGCCCCTACGAGCAGTACTTC.

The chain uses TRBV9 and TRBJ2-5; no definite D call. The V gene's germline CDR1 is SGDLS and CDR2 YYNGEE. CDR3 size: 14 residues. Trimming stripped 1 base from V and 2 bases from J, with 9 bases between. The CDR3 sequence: CASSVSPVQETQYF. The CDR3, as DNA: TGTGCCAGCAGCGTATCTCCGGTACAAGAGACCCAGTACTTC.

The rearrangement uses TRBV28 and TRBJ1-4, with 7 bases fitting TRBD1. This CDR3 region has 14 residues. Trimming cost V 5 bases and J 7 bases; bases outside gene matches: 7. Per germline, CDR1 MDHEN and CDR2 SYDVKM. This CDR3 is CASSEQGRSEKLFF. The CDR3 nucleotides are TGTGCCAGCAGTGAACAGGGGAGAAGTGAAAAACTGTTTTTT.

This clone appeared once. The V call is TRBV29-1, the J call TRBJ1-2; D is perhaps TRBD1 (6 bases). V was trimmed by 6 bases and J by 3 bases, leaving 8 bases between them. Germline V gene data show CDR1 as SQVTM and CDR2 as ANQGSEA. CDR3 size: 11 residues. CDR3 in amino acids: CSVSGDYGYTF. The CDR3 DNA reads TGCAGCGTGTCAGGGGACTATGGCTACACCTTC.